This T cell receptor beta chain was found in a study of patients and donors after allogeneic stem cell transplantation. This clonotype is a singleton in its sample. The CDR3 sequence is 14 residues long. The V segment lost 5 bases and the J segment 7 bases; nucleotides outside the gene matches: 5. CDR1 and CDR2 (germline): SEHNR, FQNEAQ (reference sequence). TCRdb reprocessed the RT-PCR reads with MiXCR, giving one entry per CDR3 protein. The sample includes roughly 190,000 distinct CDR3 sequences, less than 45% of them seen just once. This clonotype was sampled from a human donor who was either an allogeneic HSCT recipient or a stem cell or donor lymphocyte infusion donor (not recorded which). It is not recorded whose cells these are; they may come from a transplant donor. This chain links TRBV7-9 with TRBJ1-6, with 7 bases matching TRBD1. Material: blood, either unsorted or a sorted T cell fraction (not recorded which). For the CDR3, the DNA is TGTGCCAGCAGCGTACAGGGGCCGAATTCACCCCTCCACTTT. Encoded protein: CASSVQGPNSPLHF.